This entry lists 29 T cell receptor beta chains sequenced from one sample in a study of brain T cells in children with intractable seizures. Using immunoSEQ multiplex PCR, the repertoire was profiled, and TCRdb retains in-frame clones only, with some absent. The sample carries approximately 110,000 clones, 94% recorded once. The input for sequencing was peripheral blood, taken at surgery. The receptors stem from a boy younger than two with hemimegalencephaly and intractable seizures.

The V gene is TRBV11-2, the J gene TRBJ2-3; no definite D call. Germline CDR1 is SGHAT and CDR2 is FQNNGV. The CDR3 spans 15 residues. Trimming shortened V by 3 bases and J by 3 bases, and 13 bases separated the two germline ends. The CDR3 is CASSLSGPTTDTQYF. In DNA form, the CDR3 reads TGTGCCAGCAGCTTGTCCGGGCCCACTACAGATACGCAGTATTTT.

V and J are TRBV4-2 and TRBJ1-1; D possibly corresponds to TRBD1 (6 bases). The germline V gene has CDR1 LGHNA and CDR2 YNFKEQ. V lost 0 bases to trimming and J lost 4 bases, with 6 bases between them. There are 13 residues in the CDR3. CDR3 nucleotides: TGTGCCAGCAGCCAAGACAGGGGCACTGAAGCTTTCTTT. Translated, it gives CASSQDRGTEAFF.

J is TRBJ2-3 and V is TRBV5-4; D possibly corresponds to TRBD2 (6 bases). The ends were cut back, 4 bases at V and 1 base at J, with 13 bases in the middle. This CDR3 is 15 amino acids long. Germline loops: CDR1 SGHNT, CDR2 YYREEE (reference sequence). The DNA for the CDR3 is TGTGCCAGCAGCCCTGGGGGAGGCCGCACAGATACGCAGTATTTT. This sequence encodes CASSPGGGRTDTQYF.

The chain recombines TRBV5-1 with TRBJ2-1; D gene ambiguous. Per germline, CDR1 SGHRS and CDR2 YFSETQ. V gave up 2 bases and J gave up 0 bases, with 12 bases separating them. The CDR3 spans 16 residues. The CDR3 is CASSFDAASSYNEQFF. The CDR3 nucleotides read TGCGCCAGCAGCTTTGATGCGGCCAGCTCCTACAATGAGCAGTTCTTC.

The chain employs TRBV4-1 and TRBJ2-6; 7 bases map to TRBD1. V was clipped by 4 bases and J by 0 bases; unmatched bases: 12. Germline assignment: CDR1 MGHRA and CDR2 YSYEKL. This CDR3 contains 19 residues. CDR3 residues: CASSPKPGQRISGANVLTF. DNA of the CDR3: TGCGCCAGCAGCCCCAAACCGGGACAGAGGATCTCTGGGGCCAACGTCCTGACTTTC.

CDR3 in amino acids: CASSLNPPAVYGGYTF. Here the CDR3 DNA reads TGTGCCAGCAGTTTAAATCCCCCGGCAGTGTACGGTGGCTACACCTTC. The chain couples TRBV27 to TRBJ1-2; D not resolved. This CDR3 region has 16 residues. The V gene lost 2 bases and the J gene lost 7 bases, with 20 bases spanning the gap. Germline V CDR1 and CDR2: MNHEY, SMNVEV (reference sequence).

The chain joins TRBV6-2 or TRBV6-3 to TRBJ2-3; 8 bases line up with TRBD2. Germline CDR1 is MNHEY and CDR2 is SVGEGT. V gave up 2 bases and J gave up 4 bases; unmatched junction bases: 5. The CDR3 runs to 15 residues. The CDR3 DNA reads TGTGCCAGCAGTTACGACGGGAGGGCCGCAGATACGCAGTATTTT. Amino acids: CASSYDGRAADTQYF.

The gene calls are TRBV11-2 and TRBJ2-7, with no clear D. The V gene's germline CDR1 is SGHAT and CDR2 FQNNGV. With 7 bases removed from V and 3 bases from J, the gap between germline ends came to 16 bases. The CDR3 is 14 residues long. In DNA form, the CDR3 reads TGTGCCAGCACCATCGGGTCTCCATACTACGAGCAGTACTTC. It codes for CASTIGSPYYEQYF.

The rearrangement joins TRBV6-5 to TRBJ2-2; 10 nucleotides align to TRBD2. CDR3 size: 15 residues. Germline V lookup: CDR1 MNHEY, CDR2 SVGAGI. V gave up 6 bases and J gave up 3 bases; unmatched junction bases: 4. The CDR3 coding sequence is TGTGCCAGCAGGCCCGGACTAGCGGACACCGGGGAGCTGTTTTTT. Translated: CASRPGLADTGELFF.

The V call is TRBV4-3, the J call TRBJ1-2, with TRBD1 as a possible D gene (6 bases). V shed 0 bases and J shed 8 bases, with 22 bases lying between them. CDR1 and CDR2 (germline): LGHNA, YSLEER. There are 17 residues in the CDR3. The CDR3 reads CASSQDLTGSGSGGYTF. The CDR3 nucleotides read TGCGCCAGCAGCCAAGATCTGACAGGATCGGGATCTGGAGGCTACACCTTC.

In this sample, this clone turned up once. This chain joins TRBV5-1 and TRBJ2-7, with 9 positions matching TRBD2. CDR1 is SGHRS, CDR2 YFSETQ, per germline. The CDR3 totals 16 residues. Trimming removed 0 bases from V and 3 bases from J; junction bases left unmatched: 7. The CDR3 protein is CASSLVAASGNYEQYF. Here the CDR3 DNA reads TGCGCCAGCAGCTTGGTCGCGGCTAGCGGGAACTACGAGCAGTACTTC.

This clone has more than one count but fewer than ten. The J gene is TRBJ2-7, the V gene TRBV7-9; tentatively, D is TRBD2 (6 bases). This CDR3 is 15 amino acids long. V was pared by 5 bases and J by 2 bases, with 16 bases between. Germline CDR1 is SEHNR and CDR2 is FQNEAQ (reference sequence). CDR3 sequence (DNA): TGTGCCAGCAGCCGGCTCAGGGTAGCGGCCTACGAGCAGTACTTC. Translation gives CASSRLRVAAYEQYF.

Concerning this clone itself: Other DNA sequences from this sample encode an identical CDR3 as well. J is TRBJ1-5 and V is TRBV15; D is ambiguous. The germline V gene has CDR1 LNHNV and CDR2 YYDKDF (reference sequence). V gave up 0 bases and J gave up 7 bases, with 4 bases separating them. This CDR3 contains 12 residues. The CDR3, as DNA: TGTGCCACCAGCAGAGATTCGCAGCCCCAGCATTTT. Translation: CATSRDSQPQHF.

The count of this clone is one. V usage is TRBV21-1 and J usage is TRBJ1-5. TRBV21-1 is a recognized pseudogene. The CDR3 contains 16 residues. In nucleotides, the CDR3 is TGTGCCAGCAGCACCATCCGGGAGGTTAGCAATCAGCCCCAGCATTTT. This translates into CASSTIREVSNQPQHF.

V usage is TRBV7-8 and J usage is TRBJ2-7; TRBD1 or TRBD2 may be the D gene (5 bases each). The CDR3 length is 15 residues. V was shortened by 5 bases and J by 2 bases, with 16 bases between the two germline ends. Germline V lookup: CDR1 SGHVS, CDR2 FQNEAQ. The CDR3 is CASSPPGQGAYEQYF. CDR3 coding DNA: TGTGCCAGCAGCCCTCCGGGGCAGGGCGCCTACGAGCAGTACTTC.

The sample holds one count of this clone. The chain is built from TRBV28 and TRBJ2-1; D gene uncertain. The germline V gene has CDR1 MDHEN and CDR2 SYDVKM. V dropped 6 bases and J dropped 6 bases, with 6 bases sitting between them. CDR3 size: 11 residues. The chain's CDR3 is CASRSINEQFF. The CDR3 DNA reads as TGTGCCAGCAGGTCTATCAATGAGCAGTTCTTC.

In DNA, the CDR3 is TGCGCCAGCAGCCAAGACAGACTCTACGAGCAGTACTTC. It yields the protein CASSQDRLYEQYF. The chain uses TRBV4-3 and TRBJ2-7; D uncertain. The CDR3 loop spans 13 amino acids. Germline assignment: CDR1 LGHNA and CDR2 YSLEER. V was clipped by 0 bases and J by 3 bases, with 6 bases between them.

The chain combines TRBV5-1 with TRBJ2-6, with 11 bases that match TRBD1. V dropped 3 bases and J dropped 1; count of bases not matched to a gene: 3. Germline V gives CDR1 SGHRS, CDR2 YFSETQ. This CDR3 has 17 amino acids. The CDR3 DNA sequence: TGCGCCAGCAGCTCCGGGACAGGGGGTTCTGGGGCCAACGTCCTGACTTTC. Residues: CASSSGTGGSGANVLTF.

In this sample, this clone turned up once. The V and J genes are TRBV6-9 and TRBJ1-5; TRBD1 matches at 7 bases. Germline V gives CDR1 MNHGY, CDR2 SVAAGI. Trimming removed 10 bases from V and 1 base from J; junction bases left unmatched: 1. The length of the CDR3 is 12 residues. The CDR3 protein is CAKQGSNQPQHF. For the CDR3, the DNA is TGTGCCAAACAGGGGAGCAATCAGCCCCAGCATTTT.

The V call is TRBV10-2, the J call TRBJ2-1; 14 bases line up with TRBD2. V trimming: 6 bases; J trimming: 15 bases; junction bases outside the gene matches: 16. The CDR3 extends over 16 amino acids. Germline loops: CDR1 WSHSY, CDR2 SAAADI. CDR3 nucleotide sequence: TGCGCCAGCAGAGACCCGGGACTAGCGGGAGCCCTAGTTGGGTTCTTC. This codes for CASRDPGLAGALVGFF.

This chain links TRBV7-3 with TRBJ2-6, with TRBD1 identical over 7 bases. Trimming cost V 3 bases and J 2 bases; bases outside gene matches: 1. CDR3 length equals 15 residues. Germline V lookup: CDR1 SGHTA, CDR2 FQGTGA. DNA of the CDR3: TGTGCCAGCAGCTTCACAGGGGCTGGGGCCAACGTCCTGACTTTC. It encodes CASSFTGAGANVLTF.

The chain is built from TRBV9 and TRBJ2-7; the match to TRBD2 covers 8 bases. J was trimmed by 5 bases and V by 2 bases; bases with no gene match: 9. Germline V gene sequence: CDR1 SGDLS, CDR2 YYNGEE. The CDR3 extends over 15 amino acids. Here the CDR3 DNA reads TGTGCCAGCAGCGTCGGTACGGGAGGGCCGCACGAGCAGTACTTC. Its translation: CASSVGTGGPHEQYF.

The V gene is TRBV11-3, the J gene TRBJ2-2; 8 positions match TRBD1. J gave up 4 bases and V 5 bases, and 9 bases lay outside the gene matches. Looked up from germline, CDR1 is SGHNT and CDR2 is YENEEA. The CDR3 runs 16 residues. The CDR3 is CASSPRTGRGTGELFF. The CDR3 bases are TGTGCCAGCAGCCCCCGGACAGGGCGGGGCACCGGGGAGCTGTTTTTT. Full variable domain (remainder filled in from reference TRBV11-3 and TRBJ2-2): EAGVVQSPRYKIIEKKQPVAFWCNPISGHNTLYWYLQNLGQGPELLIRYENEEAVDDSQLPKDRFSAERLKGVDSTLKIQPAELGDSAVYLCASSPRTGRGTGELFFGEGSRLTVL.

The V and J genes are TRBV5-1 and TRBJ2-7; the match to TRBD2 covers 9 bases. V trimming: 4 bases; J trimming: 2 bases; junction bases outside the gene matches: 13. CDR1 is SGHRS and CDR2 is YFSETQ in the germline V gene. The CDR3 contains 17 residues. In nucleotides, the CDR3 is TGCGCCAGCAGCGCTGGAGGGGAGCGGGAGGTCCCCTACGAGCAGTACTTC. It is translated as CASSAGGEREVPYEQYF.

The chain combines TRBV10-3 with TRBJ2-1, with TRBD1 as a possible D gene (5 bases). V was trimmed by 0 bases and J by 2 bases, leaving 8 bases between them. Germline V gene data show CDR1 as ENHRY and CDR2 as SYGVKD. The CDR3 is 15 amino acids. CDR3 protein: CAISESQGPYNEQFF. For the CDR3, the DNA is TGTGCCATCAGTGAGTCGCAGGGTCCCTACAATGAGCAGTTCTTC.

The chain employs TRBV28 and TRBJ1-2; D unresolved. Trimming pared 6 bases from V and 7 bases from J, leaving 18 bases between. The CDR3 consists of 14 residues. Germline assignment: CDR1 MDHEN and CDR2 SYDVKM. CDR3 in amino acids: CASREGGQPAGYTF. The CDR3 region has the DNA TGTGCCAGCAGAGAGGGAGGGCAGCCCGCTGGCTACACCTTC.

The chain has TRBV6-5 and TRBJ1-5, with TRBD1 matching 9 bases. The CDR3 is made up of 15 amino acids. The germline V gene has CDR1 MNHEY and CDR2 SVGAGI. V lost 7 bases, J lost 5 bases, and 9 bases stayed unmatched. CDR3 bases: TGTGCCAGCAATAGGGACAGGGACTTATATCAGCCCCAGCATTTT. Protein: CASNRDRDLYQPQHF.

This clone has a single count. The gene calls are TRBV4-1 and TRBJ1-4; D is perhaps TRBD1 (6 bases). The CDR3 runs to 15 residues. Germline CDR1 MGHRA, CDR2 YSYEKL. The V and J ends lost 3 bases and 6 bases respectively, with 14 bases between them. CDR3 amino acids: CASSQQTGTYEKLFF. The CDR3 bases are TGCGCCAGCAGCCAGCAAACAGGGACGTATGAAAAACTGTTTTTT.

In this sample, this clone turned up once. This chain links TRBV28 with TRBJ2-2; D gene uncertain. V was cut by 4 bases and J by 6 bases, with 12 bases left in between. The CDR3 is 14 residues long. Germline CDR1 reads MDHEN; CDR2 reads SYDVKM. The CDR3 sequence is CASSSTLPAGELFF. The CDR3 nucleotides read TGTGCCAGCAGTTCCACCCTCCCAGCCGGGGAGCTGTTTTTT.